The source of this T cell receptor (beta chain) is a study of early T cells in non-severe SARS-CoV-2 infection. About the study: Sequencing input comprised bulk RNA from unsorted whole blood; chain pairing was not available.

Unique molecular identifiers were affixed to single, distinct cDNA molecules. TCRdb re-called the 5' RACE reads through MiXCR, storing one row per CDR3 protein. The top ten clones hold 8% to 8.5% of a sample with around 80,000 distinct CDR3 sequences, about 10% of them seen once. This clonotype was picked up a small number of times. The CDR3 is made up of 14 amino acids. The germline CDR1 and CDR2 sequences are ENHRY and SYGVKD. V was shortened by 3 bases and J by 8 bases, with 14 bases between the two germline ends. V gene TRBV10-3 combines with J gene TRBJ2-1; D unresolved. The receptor comes from an adult who was a healthcare worker with PCR-confirmed SARS-CoV-2 infection or an uninfected control (not recorded which). Sequenced here: whole blood, sampled at baseline. CDR3 loop: CAISDPNIEDEQFF. The DNA for the CDR3 is TGTGCCATCAGTGACCCTAACATCGAAGATGAGCAGTTCTTC.